These 25 T cell receptor beta chains originate from one sample sequenced in a study of tissue T cells after allogeneic stem cell transplantation. The table came from immunoSEQ multiplex PCR; TCRdb's copy has only in-frame clones and leaves some out. Found here are around 24,000 clones, about 89% of them singletons; the top ten hold approximately 2%. Specimen: blood, collected before transplantation. Receptors originate from a male donor aged 60 or over who later had graft-versus-host disease after an allogeneic stem cell transplant.

J is TRBJ2-7 and V is TRBV5-4; a weak D match, TRBD1 (6 bases). Germline V gene sequence: CDR1 SGHNT, CDR2 YYREEE (reference sequence). V was cut by 6 bases and J by 2 bases, with 15 bases left in between. CDR3 length: 14 residues. CDR3 in amino acids: CASTYNRATYEQYF. CDR3 sequence (DNA): TGTGCCAGCACCTATAACAGGGCAACCTACGAGCAGTACTTC.

The chain has TRBV3-1 (or the pseudogene TRBV3-2) and TRBJ2-7, with 8 positions matching TRBD1. The junction had 6 bases not matched to a gene; V was cut back by 5 bases and J by 0 bases. The length of the CDR3 is 15 residues. CDR1 LGHDT and CDR2 YNNKEL come from the germline V gene (reference sequence). In DNA, the CDR3 is TGTGCCAGCAGCTTCGGACAGGGAATCTCCTACGAGCAGTACTTC. Translating gives CASSFGQGISYEQYF.

This chain uses TRBV5-4 with TRBJ2-5, with D uncertain. Per germline, CDR1 SGHNT and CDR2 YYREEE (reference sequence). V lost 4 bases and J lost 2, with 15 bases in between. CDR3 length: 15 amino acids. The CDR3 bases are TGTGCCAGCAGCCAACTACTACAAAAGCAAGAGACCCAGTACTTC. It codes for CASSQLLQKQETQYF.

This chain uses TRBV7-2 with TRBJ2-3, with D perhaps being TRBD1 or TRBD2 (5 bases each). V lost 7 bases and J lost 2, with 16 bases in between. Germline CDR1 reads SGHTA; CDR2 reads FQGNSA. The CDR3 sequence is 15 residues long. CDR3 region: CASTPRGPATDTQYF. Here the CDR3 DNA reads TGTGCCAGCACCCCCCGGGGACCAGCCACAGATACGCAGTATTTT.

This rearrangement joins TRBV7-2 to TRBJ2-7; TRBD2 aligns across 8 bases. Unmatched junction bases numbered 11, after V lost 1 base and J lost 3 bases. Germline V gene data show CDR1 as SGHTA and CDR2 as FQGNSA. CDR3 length: 17 residues. CDR3 sequence: CASSLVIDGGAGYEQYF. CDR3 sequence (DNA): TGTGCCAGCAGCTTAGTTATTGACGGGGGGGCAGGCTACGAGCAGTACTTC.

This clone came up once. The CDR3 nucleotides are TGTGCCACCAGCGGGACAGTGGAAACAGATACGCAGTATTTT. Amino acids: CATSGTVETDTQYF. The chain couples TRBV24-1 to TRBJ2-3; 7 positions match TRBD1. This CDR3 contains 14 residues. Germline trimming cut 7 bases from V and 3 bases from J; bases unmatched to any gene: 6. The germline V gene has CDR1 KGHDR and CDR2 SFDVKD.

CDR3 DNA sequence: TGCGCCAGCAGCCAAGATGCGACTAGCGGATCCTACAATGAGCAGTTCTTC. This gives the protein CASSQDATSGSYNEQFF. The V gene is TRBV4-3, the J gene TRBJ2-1; TRBD2 matches at 9 bases. The CDR3 spans 17 residues. Looked up from germline, CDR1 is LGHNA and CDR2 is YSLEER. V lost 0 bases and J lost 1; bases outside the gene matches: 4.

This chain connects TRBV4-2 to TRBJ2-7; a possible D gene is TRBD1 (7 bases). V was clipped by 4 bases and J by 4 bases, with 20 bases between them. The CDR3 is 16 amino acids. In germline, CDR1 is LGHNA, CDR2 YNFKEQ. The chain's CDR3 is CASSPTGRSGGYEQYF. For the CDR3, the DNA is TGTGCCAGCAGCCCGACAGGGAGATCAGGGGGGTACGAGCAGTACTTC.

The gene calls are TRBV6-5 and TRBJ2-2, with a tentative D call TRBD2 (5 bases). V was trimmed by 6 bases and J by 5 bases, leaving 10 bases between them. Germline CDR1 MNHEY, CDR2 SVGAGI. The CDR3 extends over 13 amino acids. CDR3 residues: CASRSGETGELFF. The CDR3 DNA reads TGTGCCAGCAGAAGCGGAGAAACCGGGGAGCTGTTTTTT.

This chain connects TRBV20-1 to TRBJ1-6; unclear D gene. V gave up 3 bases and J gave up 6 bases, with 9 bases separating them. CDR1 DFQATT and CDR2 SNEGSKA come from the germline V gene (reference sequence). The CDR3 consists of 13 residues. The CDR3 DNA sequence: TGCAGTGCTAGTGATGTTTCTAATTCACCCCTCCACTTT. Amino acid sequence: CSASDVSNSPLHF.

This clone was recorded only once. This CDR3 reads CASSQDRRGAFQGQPQHF. The CDR3 nucleotides read TGTGCCAGCAGCCAAGATCGCAGGGGCGCGTTCCAAGGTCAGCCCCAGCATTTT. The chain carries TRBV14 and TRBJ1-5; maybe TRBD1 (6 bases). Germline V gene lookup returns CDR1 SGHDN and CDR2 FVKESK. The V gene lost 0 bases and the J gene lost 6 bases, with 21 bases spanning the gap. The CDR3 length is 18 residues.

This clone was seen a single time. CDR3 coding DNA: TGCGCCAGCAGCTTGGTTCATATCAGCACAGCGAACACTGAAGCTTTCTTT. It codes for CASSLVHISTANTEAFF. The chain is built from TRBV5-1 and TRBJ1-1, with unresolved D. Germline CDR1 and CDR2: SGHRS and YFSETQ. V was clipped by 0 bases and J by 1 base, with 16 bases between them. This CDR3 has 17 amino acids.

This rearrangement joins TRBV6-5 to TRBJ1-2, with 9 bases that match TRBD1. CDR1 is MNHEY and CDR2 is SVGAGI in the germline V gene. The CDR3 totals 13 residues. With V trimmed by 2 bases and J by 6 bases, 1 base remained unmatched. The CDR3, as DNA: TGTGCCAGCAGTTACGGGACAGGGCATGGCTACACCTTC. Protein product: CASSYGTGHGYTF.

The chain has TRBV19 and TRBJ2-7, with 7 bases matching TRBD1. Unmatched junction bases numbered 17, after V lost 4 bases and J lost 5 bases. The CDR3 has 17 amino acids. The germline gives CDR1 LNHDA, CDR2 SQIVND (reference sequence). The CDR3 DNA is TGTGCCAGTAGTACCCCTAAGACAGGGTTTTTCGCCGACGAGCAGTACTTC. Protein product: CASSTPKTGFFADEQYF. Variable domain in full (rest from reference TRBV19 and TRBJ2-7): DGGITQSPKYLFRKEGQNVTLSCEQNLNHDAMYWYRQDPGQGLRLIYYSQIVNDFQKGDIAEGYSVSREKKESFPLTVTSAQKNPTAFYLCASSTPKTGFFADEQYFGPGTRLTVT.

The genes are TRBV29-1 and TRBJ2-7; D tentatively reads TRBD1 or TRBD2 (6 bases each). From germline, CDR1 is SQVTM and CDR2 ANQGSEA. The CDR3 loop spans 14 amino acids. Trimming removed 6 bases at V and 2 bases at J, with 17 bases between. The CDR3 nucleotides are TGCAGCGTAGGGGGGCCAGGGGTGACCTACGAGCAGTACTTC. Its translation is CSVGGPGVTYEQYF.

This CDR3 reads CASSSRTKYSNQPQHF. CDR3 DNA sequence: TGTGCCAGCAGCTCGCGGACAAAGTATAGCAATCAGCCCCAGCATTTT. The chain recombines TRBV5-6 with TRBJ1-5, with D maybe TRBD1 (5 bases). CDR1 is SGHDT, CDR2 YYEEEE, per germline. The CDR3 loop spans 16 amino acids. The V end lost 3 bases, the J end lost 0 bases, and 13 bases lay between the germline ends. Drawing the rest from reference TRBV5-6 and TRBJ1-5, the complete variable domain is DAGVTQSPTHLIKTRGQQVTLRCSPKSGHDTVSWYQQALGQGPQFIFQYYEEEERQRGNFPDRFSGHQFPNYSSELNVNALLLGDSALYLCASSSRTKYSNQPQHFGDGTRLSIL.

The rearrangement uses TRBV4-1 and TRBJ1-1; D is ambiguous. CDR3 size: 15 residues. With 0 bases removed from V and 3 bases from J, the gap between germline ends came to 11 bases. The germline CDR1 and CDR2 sequences are MGHRA and YSYEKL. CDR3 loop: CASSQEGRRDTEAFF. The CDR3 coding sequence is TGCGCCAGCAGCCAAGAGGGAAGAAGGGACACTGAAGCTTTCTTT.

The CDR3: CASMVEETQYF. CDR3 nucleotides: TGTGCCAGCATGGTGGAAGAGACCCAGTACTTC. J is TRBJ2-5 and V is TRBV7-9; D is uncertain. V lost 7 bases and J lost 3, with 6 bases in between. Per the germline V gene, CDR1 is SEHNR and CDR2 is FQNEAQ (reference sequence). The CDR3 is 11 residues long.

The genes are TRBV4-2 and TRBJ2-1, with TRBD2 matching 10 bases. The CDR3 covers 16 residues. Trimming at V came to 4 bases and at J to 7 bases, leaving 10 bases not matched to a gene. Germline CDR1 reads LGHNA; CDR2 reads YNFKEQ. The CDR3 DNA follows: TGTGCCAGCAGCCCCAGAGGAGCGGGGGGGCCAAATGAGCAGTTCTTC. It yields the protein CASSPRGAGGPNEQFF.

The rearrangement links TRBV21-1 to TRBJ1-2. TRBV21-1 is described as a pseudogene. There are 16 residues in the CDR3. The CDR3 DNA follows: TGTGCCAGCAGCAAAGCCGGCAGGTGGAAGGGCTATGGCTACACCTTC. Translating it yields CASSKAGRWKGYGYTF.

The chain is built from TRBV2 and TRBJ2-2; 7 nucleotides match TRBD2. Looked up from germline, CDR1 is SNHLY and CDR2 is FYNNEI. The CDR3 runs 14 residues. V was pared by 7 bases and J by 4 bases, with 6 bases of the junction left unmatched. The CDR3 sequence is CASKPGGSTGELFF. The CDR3 nucleotides are TGTGCCAGCAAGCCAGGCGGGAGCACCGGGGAGCTGTTTTTT.

The gene calls are TRBV27 and TRBJ1-2, with a tentative D call TRBD1 (6 bases). This CDR3 has 13 residues. V lost 5 bases, J lost 4 bases, and 11 bases lay in between. Germline V gene data show CDR1 as MNHEY and CDR2 as SMNVEV (reference sequence). The CDR3 coding sequence is TGTGCCAGCAGTAGGACAGTTGCCTATGGCTACACCTTC. Protein: CASSRTVAYGYTF.

The sample holds one count of this clone. This sequence joins TRBV2 and TRBJ2-6; no reliable D call. V gave up 6 bases and J gave up 5 bases, with 11 bases separating them. The CDR3 contains 14 residues. Germline V gene sequence: CDR1 SNHLY, CDR2 FYNNEI. The DNA of the CDR3 is TGTGCCAGCAGCAAAGGCGTGAGGGCCAACGTCCTGACTTTC. Amino acid sequence: CASSKGVRANVLTF.

In this sample, this clone turned up a few times. The V gene is TRBV30, the J gene TRBJ2-1, with 10 positions matching TRBD2. Germline-derived CDR1 and CDR2 are GTSNPN and SVGIG (reference sequence). Trimming cost V 5 bases and J 3 bases; bases outside gene matches: 1. The CDR3 length is 13 residues. The CDR3 DNA reads as TGTGCCTGGGAGCGGGAGGGCTACAATGAGCAGTTCTTC. This translates into CAWEREGYNEQFF.

The V call is TRBV7-2, the J call TRBJ2-1, with 9 bases lining up with TRBD1. Trimming at V came to 5 bases and at J to 8 bases, leaving 7 bases not matched to a gene. The length of the CDR3 is 14 residues. Germline V CDR1 and CDR2: SGHTA, FQGNSA. CDR3 bases: TGTGCCAGCAGCCCAAACAGGGGGCTGCATGAGCAGTTCTTC. It is translated as CASSPNRGLHEQFF.